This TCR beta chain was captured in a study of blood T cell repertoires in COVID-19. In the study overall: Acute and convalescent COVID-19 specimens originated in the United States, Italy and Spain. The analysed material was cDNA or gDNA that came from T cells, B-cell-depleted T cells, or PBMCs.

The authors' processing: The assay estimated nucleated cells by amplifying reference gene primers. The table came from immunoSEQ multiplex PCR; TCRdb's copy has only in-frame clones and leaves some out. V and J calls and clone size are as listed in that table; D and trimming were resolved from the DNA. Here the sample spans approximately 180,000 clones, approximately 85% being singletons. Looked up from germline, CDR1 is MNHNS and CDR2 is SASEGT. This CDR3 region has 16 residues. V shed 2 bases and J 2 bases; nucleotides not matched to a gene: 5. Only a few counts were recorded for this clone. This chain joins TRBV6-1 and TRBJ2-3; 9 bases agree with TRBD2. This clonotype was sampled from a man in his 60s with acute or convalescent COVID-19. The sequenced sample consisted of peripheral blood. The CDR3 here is CASSERIAGDTDTQYF. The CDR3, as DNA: TGTGCCAGCAGTGAAAGGATAGCGGGGGACACAGATACGCAGTATTTT.